These T cell receptor beta chains were read from a single sample in a study of cytomegalovirus exposure and HLA in healthy donors. Sequencing used immunoSEQ multiplex PCR; TCRdb keeps in-frame clones, though not all of them. The table has roughly 170,000 clones, just under 80% seen once; the top ten hold roughly 13%. Sequencing used PBMCs. The receptors stem from a woman aged 45-60 years in good health and CMV-seropositive. The CDR3 runs from the conserved cysteine through the conserved F or W. Each record gives: V gene, clone size, CDR3 protein. Rows give clone size only sometimes, using once, few, many, or a class for an expanded clone.

v_call: TRBV5-1
clone_size: -
cdr3_aa: CASSRTSGGREETQYF

v_call: TRBV27
clone_size: -
cdr3_aa: CASSLLGTGGVPGTDTQYF

v_call: TRBV6-5
clone_size: few
cdr3_aa: CASSAGTEGEKLFF

v_call: TRBV10-3
clone_size: -
cdr3_aa: CAISEGDRRTDTQYF

v_call: TRBV4-1
clone_size: -
cdr3_aa: CASSQVGDRKGYTF

v_call: TRBV29-1
clone_size: few
cdr3_aa: CSVDPSTDTQYF

v_call: TRBV6-5
clone_size: -
cdr3_aa: CASSRPASSYNEQFF

v_call: TRBV30
clone_size: -
cdr3_aa: CACRQGLNTEAFF

v_call: TRBV11-2
clone_size: -
cdr3_aa: CASSSLPRGTYEQYF

v_call: TRBV5-8
clone_size: -
cdr3_aa: CASSLGQWNTEAFF

v_call: TRBV9
clone_size: once
cdr3_aa: CASSVENLAGDQPQHF

v_call: TRBV12-5
clone_size: -
cdr3_aa: CASGLPSGGPDSYEQYF

v_call: TRBV9
clone_size: -
cdr3_aa: CASSEGQAFSSSNQPQHF

v_call: TRBV2
clone_size: -
cdr3_aa: CASILRHKEDEQFF

v_call: TRBV2
clone_size: -
cdr3_aa: CASSVGETNTEAFF

v_call: TRBV5-1
clone_size: -
cdr3_aa: CASSRDRGPYEQYF

v_call: TRBV25-1
clone_size: -
cdr3_aa: CASSAEKGTDRGYTF

v_call: TRBV7-9
clone_size: -
cdr3_aa: CASSLRDRENTGELFF

v_call: TRBV5-3
clone_size: -
cdr3_aa: CARSPGQGAISSYNSPLHF

v_call: TRBV5-5
clone_size: -
cdr3_aa: CASSWGESNQPQHF

v_call: TRBV29-1
clone_size: -
cdr3_aa: CSVGGGLNTEAFF

v_call: TRBV5-4
clone_size: -
cdr3_aa: CASRPEGLAGGTGELFF

v_call: TRBV4-1
clone_size: -
cdr3_aa: CASSHTGAEQYF

v_call: TRBV19
clone_size: once
cdr3_aa: CASSIGQGGLLNQPQHF

v_call: TRBV4-1
clone_size: -
cdr3_aa: CASSHAATGELFF

v_call: TRBV7-9
clone_size: -
cdr3_aa: CASSPSYRVTYNEQFF

v_call: TRBV18
clone_size: -
cdr3_aa: CASSAESSSYEQYF

v_call: TRBV9
clone_size: -
cdr3_aa: CASSVSGATEAFF

v_call: TRBV18
clone_size: -
cdr3_aa: CASSPRGTATYEQYF

v_call: TRBV6-1
clone_size: -
cdr3_aa: CASSFGSLRQETQYF

v_call: TRBV18
clone_size: few
cdr3_aa: CASSPPGGLAYGYTF

v_call: TRBV5-1
clone_size: -
cdr3_aa: CASSLDAGKAGELFF

v_call: TRBV30
clone_size: -
cdr3_aa: CAWSARGDQPQHF

v_call: TRBV15
clone_size: -
cdr3_aa: CATSSSRVLFGNEQFF

v_call: TRBV11-2
clone_size: -
cdr3_aa: CASSLVYQGSSQYF

v_call: TRBV5-1
clone_size: few
cdr3_aa: CASSPTSGSYEQYF

v_call: TRBV30
clone_size: -
cdr3_aa: CAWSSDRDQPQHF

v_call: TRBV12-2
clone_size: -
cdr3_aa: CASRLELIARTQETQYF

v_call: TRBV5-1
clone_size: once
cdr3_aa: CASSSDRGTEAFF

v_call: TRBV9
clone_size: -
cdr3_aa: CASSVQVDQPQHF

v_call: TRBV7-2
clone_size: -
cdr3_aa: CASSSTGGYSSGNTIYF

v_call: TRBV5-6
clone_size: -
cdr3_aa: CASSSGGFSDTQYF

v_call: TRBV6-1
clone_size: -
cdr3_aa: CASSEKRGGYTEAFF

v_call: TRBV30
clone_size: -
cdr3_aa: CAFRDTNEKLFF

v_call: TRBV19
clone_size: -
cdr3_aa: CASRGYEGPTAGYTF

v_call: TRBV2
clone_size: -
cdr3_aa: CASSGQPNSPLHF

v_call: TRBV6-4
clone_size: -
cdr3_aa: CASSLLANQPQHF

v_call: TRBV4-1
clone_size: medium-sized
cdr3_aa: CASSQERSGVYEQYF

v_call: TRBV6-5
clone_size: -
cdr3_aa: CASSYSAATAKNIQYF

v_call: TRBV18
clone_size: once
cdr3_aa: CASSLSQGRETQYF

v_call: TRBV10-3
clone_size: -
cdr3_aa: CAINDRDRDDYGYTF

v_call: TRBV2
clone_size: -
cdr3_aa: CASSETWDKRAHQPQHF